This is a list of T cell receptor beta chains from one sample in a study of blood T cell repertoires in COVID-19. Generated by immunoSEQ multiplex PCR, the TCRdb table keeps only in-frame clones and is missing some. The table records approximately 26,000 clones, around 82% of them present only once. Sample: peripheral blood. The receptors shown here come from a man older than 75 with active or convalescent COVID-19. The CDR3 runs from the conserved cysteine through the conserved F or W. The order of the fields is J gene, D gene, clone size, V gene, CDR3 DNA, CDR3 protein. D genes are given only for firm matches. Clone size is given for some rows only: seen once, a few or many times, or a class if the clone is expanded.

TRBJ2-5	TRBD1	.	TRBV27	TGTGCCAGCAGTTTTTCCCAGGGGGCCGGGGAGACCCAGTACTTC	CASSFSQGAGETQYF
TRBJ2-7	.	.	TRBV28	TGTGCCAGCAGTCCCGCGGCAGGGGTCCACGAGCAGTACTTC	CASSPAAGVHEQYF
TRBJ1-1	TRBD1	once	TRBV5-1	TGCGCCAGCAGCTTGGGGGACAGGGCTGTAGGAGCTTTCTTT	CASSLGDRAVGAFF
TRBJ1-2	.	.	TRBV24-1	TGTGCCACCAGTGACCCGGGACATGGCCGGACTGGCTACACCTTC	CATSDPGHGRTGYTF
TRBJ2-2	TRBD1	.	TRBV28	TGTGCCAGCAGTTTCGCGACAGGGGGGAACACCGGGGAGCTGTTTTTT	CASSFATGGNTGELFF
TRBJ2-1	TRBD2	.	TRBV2	TGTGCCAGCAGTTTTACTAGCGGAAATGAGCAGTTCTTC	CASSFTSGNEQFF
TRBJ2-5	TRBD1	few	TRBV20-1	TGCAGTGCGAGTAAGGGGGCGGCTGAGACCCAGTACTTC	CSASKGAAETQYF
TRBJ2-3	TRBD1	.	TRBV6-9	TGTGCCAGCAGTATACACAGGGGGCAAGTCGCAGATACGCAGTATTTT	CASSIHRGQVADTQYF
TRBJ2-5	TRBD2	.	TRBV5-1	TGCGCCAGCAGCTTGGGGACTAGCGGGCGGGAGACCCAGTACTTC	CASSLGTSGRETQYF
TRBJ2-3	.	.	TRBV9	TGTGCCAGCAGCGTAGATGGAGGGCCAGATACGCAGTATTTT	CASSVDGGPDTQYF
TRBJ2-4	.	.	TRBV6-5	TGTGCCAGCGGCGACTGGGAAAACATTCAGTACTTC	CASGDWENIQYF
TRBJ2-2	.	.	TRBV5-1	TGCGCCAGCACCCTAGCCATGAAGGCCGGGGAGCTGTTTTTT	CASTLAMKAGELFF
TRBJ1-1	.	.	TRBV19	TGTGCCAGTAGTTTTTACAGGAACACTGAAGCTTTCTTT	CASSFYRNTEAFF
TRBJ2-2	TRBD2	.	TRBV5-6	TGTGCCAGTTTCCCTTATAGCGGGGGTCGTCACGGGGAGCTGTTTTTT	CASFPYSGGRHGELFF
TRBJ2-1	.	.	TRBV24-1	TGTGCCACCAGTGTCCTCGGGAATGAGCAGTTCTTC	CATSVLGNEQFF
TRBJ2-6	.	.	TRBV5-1	TGCGCCAGCAGCTTGGGCGGAACCGGGGCCAACGTCCTGACTTTC	CASSLGGTGANVLTF
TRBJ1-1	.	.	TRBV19	TGTGCCAGTAGCGGGGTAGGTGGGACTGAAGCTTTCTTT	CASSGVGGTEAFF
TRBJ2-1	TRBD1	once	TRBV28	TGTGCCAGCAGGACAGGGGACGAGCAGTTCTTC	CASRTGDEQFF
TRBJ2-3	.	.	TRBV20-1	TGCAGTGCTATCTTCTCAGATACGCAGTATTTT	CSAIFSDTQYF
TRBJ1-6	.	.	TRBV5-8	TGTGCCAGCAGCTTGAGGGCGACAGGCGGGCGTTCACCCCTCCACTTT	CASSLRATGGRSPLHF
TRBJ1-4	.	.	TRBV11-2	TGTGCCAGCAGCGGCGGGGTTCGTGGTGAAAAACTGTTTTTT	CASSGGVRGEKLFF
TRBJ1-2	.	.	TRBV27	TGTGCCAGCAGTTTCGCCAGGGGAAGTGGGGGCTACACCTTC	CASSFARGSGGYTF
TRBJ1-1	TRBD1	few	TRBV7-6	TGTGCCAGCAGCTCTACAGGGGATTACGAGTACACTGAAGCTTTCTTT	CASSSTGDYEYTEAFF
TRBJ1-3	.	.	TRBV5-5	TGTGCCAGCAGCTTTTCGGACAGCTCTGGAAACACCATATATTTT	CASSFSDSSGNTIYF
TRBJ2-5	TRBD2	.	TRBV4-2	TGTGCCAGCAGCCAGGATCAAGGACTAGCGGGGGGCCAAGAGACCCAGTACTTC	CASSQDQGLAGGQETQYF
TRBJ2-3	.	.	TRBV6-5	TGTGCCAGCACTTCATCCAGGGGGGTTACAGATACGCAGTATTTT	CASTSSRGVTDTQYF
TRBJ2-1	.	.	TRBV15	TGTGCCACCAGCCGAGGGACTTTGACTGACAATGAGCAGTTCTTC	CATSRGTLTDNEQFF
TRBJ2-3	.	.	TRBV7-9	TGTGCCAGCAGCCCGGACTCTAGCACAGATACGCAGTATTTT	CASSPDSSTDTQYF
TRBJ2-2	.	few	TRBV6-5	TGTGCCAGCAGCTCCCAGGCTACCCCCGGGGAGCTGTTTTTT	CASSSQATPGELFF
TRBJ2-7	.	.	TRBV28	TGTGCCAGCAGTTCCTTCGTGGGGGGAACCTACGAGCAGTACTTC	CASSSFVGGTYEQYF
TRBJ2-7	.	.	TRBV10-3	TGTGCCGTACGCGAAGGACAAGAGGAGCAGTACTTC	CAVREGQEEQYF
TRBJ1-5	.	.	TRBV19	TGTGCCAGTAGTCCCCAGGGGTTTAATCAGCCCCAGCATTTT	CASSPQGFNQPQHF
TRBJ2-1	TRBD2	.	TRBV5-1	TGCGCCAGCAGCCTTCTAGCGGAGACCTACAATGAGCAGTTCTTC	CASSLLAETYNEQFF
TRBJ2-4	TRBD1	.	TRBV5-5	TGTGCCAGCAGCTCCTTAGGACAGGGATACATTCAGTACTTC	CASSSLGQGYIQYF
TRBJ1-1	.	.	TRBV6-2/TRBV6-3	TGTGCCAGCAGTTACCCTACCCTAGGGGGTTCGGGTGAAGCTTTCTTT	CASSYPTLGGSGEAFF
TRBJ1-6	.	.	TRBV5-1	TGCGCCAGCAGCCCTCTGGGAGCCTATAATTCACCCCTCCACTTT	CASSPLGAYNSPLHF
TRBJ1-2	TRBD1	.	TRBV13	TGTGCCAGCAGCCCTCAACGTAGGACAGGGGGAAGATATGGCTACACCTTC	CASSPQRRTGGRYGYTF
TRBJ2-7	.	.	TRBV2	TGTGCCAGCGGTTCCCTAGCCTACGAGCAGTACTTC	CASGSLAYEQYF
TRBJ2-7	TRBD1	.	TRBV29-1	TGCAGCGTTAAAGACAGGGACGAGCAGTACTTC	CSVKDRDEQYF
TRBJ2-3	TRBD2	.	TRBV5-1	TGCGCCAGCAGCTGGAGCGGGAGGGACACAGATACGCAGTATTTT	CASSWSGRDTDTQYF
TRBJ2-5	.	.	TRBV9	TGTGCCAGCAGCGTAGGACATCAAGAGACCCAGTACTTC	CASSVGHQETQYF
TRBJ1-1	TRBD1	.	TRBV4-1	TGCGCCAGCAGCCAAGAGGGGACCGGGACAGGGGTGTACACTGAAGCTTTCTTT	CASSQEGTGTGVYTEAFF
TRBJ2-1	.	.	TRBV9	TGTGCCAGCAGCCCCCCCGGAGGGATTGAGCAGTTCTTC	CASSPPGGIEQFF
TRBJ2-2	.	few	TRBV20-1	TGCAGTGCTAGTCAAGCCACCGGGGAGCTGTTTTTT	CSASQATGELFF
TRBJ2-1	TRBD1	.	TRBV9	TGTGCCAGCAGCGTGACCGGGACAGGGGGATTCAATGAGCAGTTCTTC	CASSVTGTGGFNEQFF